These T cell receptor beta chains were read from a single sample in a study of T cell responses to AZD1222 COVID-19 vaccine. The assay was immunoSEQ multiplex PCR, and TCRdb's table has in-frame clones only and misses some. The table shows about 82,000 clones, with around 82% occurring only once. This specimen was peripheral blood, taken 28 days after the second AZD1222 dose. The receptors stem from an adult who received the AZD1222 COVID-19 vaccine. The CDR3 runs from the conserved cysteine through the conserved F or W. The order of the fields is clone size, V gene, J gene, CDR3 length, D gene, CDR3 DNA, CDR3 protein. D genes are given only for firm matches. Clone size is stated in some rows and not others, as once, few, many or a class when expanded.

>.|TRBV24-1|TRBJ2-2|12|.
TGTGCCACCAGTGATCCGGGTCTGGAGCTGTTTTTT
CATSDPGLELFF
>.|TRBV10-3|TRBJ1-1|12|TRBD1
TGTGCCATACGGACAGGGAACACTGAAGCTTTCTTT
CAIRTGNTEAFF
>few|TRBV4-1|TRBJ1-1|17|TRBD1
TGCGCCAGCAGCCAAGATCGTGAGGGGACAGGGGCCACTGAAGCTTTCTTT
CASSQDREGTGATEAFF
>.|TRBV3-1/TRBV3-2|TRBJ2-2|15|TRBD1
TGTGCCAGCACCACAGGGGGCGCGAACACCGGGGAGCTGTTTTTT
CASTTGGANTGELFF
>once|TRBV7-3|TRBJ1-5|15|.
TGTGCCAGCAGCTCGGACGGCTATAGCAATCAGCCCCAGCATTTT
CASSSDGYSNQPQHF
>.|TRBV5-6|TRBJ2-7|18|TRBD1
TGTGCCAGCAGCTTGGGGTGGTTCGGGACAGCCAGCTCCTACGAGCAGTACTTC
CASSLGWFGTASSYEQYF
>.|TRBV6-2/TRBV6-3|TRBJ2-2|16|.
TGTGCCAGCAGTTACTCGAGGCGCTTGAACACCGGGGAGCTGTTTTTT
CASSYSRRLNTGELFF
>.|TRBV7-2|TRBJ2-7|15|.
TGTGCCAGCAGCTTAGCTGGCGGGATCTCCTACGAGCAGTACTTC
CASSLAGGISYEQYF
>.|TRBV4-2|TRBJ2-5|14|.
TGTGCCAGCAGCCCAAGGGCCGGGGAAGAGACCCAGTACTTC
CASSPRAGEETQYF
>.|TRBV6-5|TRBJ2-7|15|TRBD2
TGTGCCAGCAGTCGGGGACTAGCGGCTACCTACGAGCAGTACTTC
CASSRGLAATYEQYF
>.|TRBV28|TRBJ2-1|12|.
TGTGCCAGCAGGCCCCAGGTCCGTGAGCAGTTCTTC
CASRPQVREQFF
>few|TRBV29-1|TRBJ2-2|14|.
TGCAGCGTTGTGCGGCAGGGGAACACCGGGGAGCTGTTTTTT
CSVVRQGNTGELFF
>.|TRBV4-2|TRBJ1-2|12|.
TGTGCCAGCAGCCACAGGGATCCTGGCTACACCTTC
CASSHRDPGYTF
>few|TRBV3-1/TRBV3-2|TRBJ1-2|14|.
TGTGCCAGCAGCCAAGATCCGGTGGACAGTAGCTACACCTTC
CASSQDPVDSSYTF
>.|TRBV30|TRBJ1-2|12|.
TGTGCCTGGAGTGTAGGAGGGGATGGCTACACCTTC
CAWSVGGDGYTF
>once|TRBV15|TRBJ1-5|13|TRBD1
TGTGCCACGGGGGACAGCAAAAATCAGCCCCAGCATTTT
CATGDSKNQPQHF
>.|TRBV27|TRBJ1-2|14|.
TGTGCCAGCACCAAAACGGGACCCCCTGGGGGCTACACCTTC
CASTKTGPPGGYTF
>.|TRBV19|TRBJ1-2|17|.
TGTGCCAGTAGTATAGGTGGTAGGACAGCGGCTAACTATGGCTACACCTTC
CASSIGGRTAANYGYTF
>.|TRBV7-9|TRBJ2-7|15|TRBD1
TGTGCCAGCAGCTTACGTGGGACAGGGGTATACGAGCAGTACTTC
CASSLRGTGVYEQYF
>.|TRBV5-1|TRBJ2-3|16|.
TGCGCCAGCAGCTTGGAGGTCGGCGGGCGCACAGATACGCAGTATTTT
CASSLEVGGRTDTQYF
>.|TRBV4-3|TRBJ2-1|19|TRBD2
TGCGCCAGCAGCCCGGGACTAGCGGGATGGGGGGGCTCCTACAATGAGCAGTTCTTC
CASSPGLAGWGGSYNEQFF
>.|TRBV5-1|TRBJ2-5|11|.
TGCGCCAGCAGCGAGGAAGAGACCCAGTACTTC
CASSEEETQYF
>.|TRBV19|TRBJ2-1|14|TRBD2
TGTGCCAGTAGTGGGGGGACTACTGGCAGTGAGCAGTTCTTC
CASSGGTTGSEQFF
>.|TRBV6-5|TRBJ1-2|15|.
TGTGCCAGCAGGAAACCGGGACACCTCGGCTATGGCTACACCTTC
CASRKPGHLGYGYTF
>.|TRBV5-1|TRBJ1-1|13|.
TGCGCCAGCAGCTCGCAGACAGACACTGAAGCTTTCTTT
CASSSQTDTEAFF
>.|TRBV15|TRBJ1-6|16|TRBD1
TGTGCCACCAGCAGAGTGGGGGGACAGGGGTATTCACCCCTCCACTTT
CATSRVGGQGYSPLHF
>.|TRBV7-3|TRBJ2-7|13|.
TGTGCCAGCAGCTTAACCTCGCAGAGCGAGCAGTACTTC
CASSLTSQSEQYF
>.|TRBV10-2|TRBJ1-5|14|.
TGCGCCAGCAGTGCGACCGCTAGCAATCAGCCCCAGCATTTT
CASSATASNQPQHF
>.|TRBV7-9|TRBJ2-1|15|.
TGTGCCAGCAGCTTAGAGGCGGGACACGGGGATGAGCAGTTCTTC
CASSLEAGHGDEQFF
>.|TRBV27|TRBJ2-1|13|.
TGTGCCAGCAGTTATGGTAAGCGCTCTGAGCAGTTCTTC
CASSYGKRSEQFF
>.|TRBV6-6|TRBJ2-2|13|TRBD2
TGTGCCAGCGGGGGACTAAACACCGGGGAGCTGTTTTTT
CASGGLNTGELFF
>.|TRBV30|TRBJ2-7|13|TRBD1
TGTGCCTGGAGAGGGACAGGGAGCTACGAGCAGTACTTC
CAWRGTGSYEQYF
>few|TRBV2|TRBJ2-4|14|TRBD2
TGTGCCAGCAGTGGGGCTAGCGGGAGGTCTATTCAGTACTTC
CASSGASGRSIQYF
>.|TRBV28|TRBJ1-2|12|.
TGTGCCAGCAGTTTTTGGGGGGCCAGCTACACCTTC
CASSFWGASYTF
>.|TRBV6-5|TRBJ1-1|15|TRBD1
TGTGCCAGCAGACCCTACAGGGGGGAATCAACTGAAGCTTTCTTT
CASRPYRGESTEAFF
>.|TRBV10-3|TRBJ1-1|15|.
TGTGCCATCAGGTCACAGGGTAGGGGGAACACTGAAGCTTTCTTT
CAIRSQGRGNTEAFF
>few|TRBV7-6|TRBJ2-1|16|.
TGTGCCAGCAGCTCCGCCCTTTGGGCGGGCTACAATGAGCAGTTCTTC
CASSSALWAGYNEQFF
>few|TRBV7-9|TRBJ2-5|16|.
TGTGCCAGCAGCCCGGCAGGCGGCGGGATGTGGGAGACCCAGTACTTC
CASSPAGGGMWETQYF
>few|TRBV27|TRBJ2-1|12|TRBD2
TGTGCCACCGCCCCGGGTGGGCGGGAGTGGTTCTTC
CATAPGGREWFF
>many|TRBV15|TRBJ1-4|14|.
TGTGCCACCAGTAAGCGGACATATAATGAAAAACTGTTTTTT
CATSKRTYNEKLFF
>.|TRBV3-1/TRBV3-2|TRBJ1-6|18|TRBD1
TGTGCCAGCAGCCTTGGACAGGGCTATAGCTCCTATAATTCACCCCTCCACTTT
CASSLGQGYSSYNSPLHF
>.|TRBV27|TRBJ2-5|14|TRBD2
TGTGCCAGCAGTGACCGGGGAGGGGTCGAGTTCCAGTACTTC
CASSDRGGVEFQYF
>.|TRBV19|TRBJ2-1|15|TRBD1
TGTGCCAGTAGTATGGGACAGGGATACTACAGTGAGCAGTTCTTC
CASSMGQGYYSEQFF
>once|TRBV27|TRBJ1-5|13|.
TGTGCCAGCAGTCTCCTGAAGAATCAGCCCCAGCATTTT
CASSLLKNQPQHF
>.|TRBV5-3|TRBJ1-2|12|.
TGTGCCAGAAGCCACCTTGACTATGGCTACACCTTC
CARSHLDYGYTF
>.|TRBV9|TRBJ2-7|14|.
TGTGCCAGCAGCGTAGTAGCCGCTCCCCACGAGCAGTACTTC
CASSVVAAPHEQYF
>.|TRBV19|TRBJ1-2|14|TRBD1
TGTGCCAGTAGTCCAGGGACAGTGAACTATGGCTACACCTTC
CASSPGTVNYGYTF
>.|TRBV7-2|TRBJ1-5|14|TRBD1
TGTGCCAGCAGCACACAGGGGGCGGGTCAGCCCCAGCATTTT
CASSTQGAGQPQHF
>.|TRBV4-1|TRBJ2-3|19|TRBD2
TGCGCCAGCAGCTCACCGGGACTAGCGGGAGTCGGGAACACAGATACGCAGTATTTT
CASSSPGLAGVGNTDTQYF
>.|TRBV14|TRBJ2-7|13|.
TGTGCCAGCAGCCACCACGAGTCCTACGAGCAGTACTTC
CASSHHESYEQYF
>.|TRBV15|TRBJ1-1|15|.
TGTGCCACCAGCAGAGATGTCACCATGAACACTGAAGCTTTCTTT
CATSRDVTMNTEAFF
>few|TRBV4-3|TRBJ2-7|15|.
TGCGCCAGCAGCCCGTCCGGCAGTCTGTCCTACGAGCAGTACTTC
CASSPSGSLSYEQYF
>.|TRBV27|TRBJ2-2|15|.
TGTGCCAGCAGTTTACAACTATCGGGAACCGGGGAGCTGTTTTTT
CASSLQLSGTGELFF
>.|TRBV7-9|TRBJ1-2|13|.
TGTGCCAGCAGCGACGTTCGGGACCGTGGCTACACCTTC
CASSDVRDRGYTF